The 30 T cell receptor beta chains below were found in one sample sequenced in a study of blood T cell repertoires in COVID-19. The table came from immunoSEQ multiplex PCR; TCRdb's copy has only in-frame clones and leaves some out. The table has under 350,000 clones, roughly 89% seen once. Sequencing was performed on peripheral blood. Source of these receptors: a woman in her 30s with COVID-19, enrolled during active disease.

V gene TRBV5-1 combines with J gene TRBJ2-3, with 8 positions matching TRBD2. V lost 5 bases and J lost 2; bases outside the gene matches: 7. The CDR3 runs to 15 residues. The germline V gene has CDR1 SGHRS and CDR2 YFSETQ. CDR3 protein: CASRDERGYTDTQYF. CDR3 DNA sequence: TGCGCCAGCAGGGACGAGCGGGGGTACACAGATACGCAGTATTTT.

The J gene is TRBJ2-7, the V gene TRBV28, with D possibly being TRBD1 (6 bases). The CDR3 contains 16 residues. The V end lost 4 bases, the J end lost 1 base, and 17 bases lay between the germline ends. The V gene's germline CDR1 is MDHEN and CDR2 SYDVKM. In nucleotides, the CDR3 is TGTGCCAGCAGTTCCTCCGGGACAAGTAAATCCTACGAGCAGTACGTC. Translation: CASSSSGTSKSYEQYV.

This chain uses TRBV19 with TRBJ1-2, with a tentative D call TRBD1 (6 bases). Trimming took off 6 bases at V and 1 base at J, with 21 bases between the two ends. Germline values: CDR1 LNHDA, CDR2 SQIVND (reference sequence). The CDR3 loop spans 17 amino acids. The CDR3 nucleotides are TGTGCCAGTAGGCGGCGAATGACAGGAACTTTTAACTATGGCTACACCTTC. Translating gives CASRRRMTGTFNYGYTF.

This clone was counted a single time. The chain combines TRBV14 with TRBJ2-2; 7 bases map to TRBD1. This CDR3 is built from 15 residues. The germline CDR1 and CDR2 sequences are SGHDN and FVKESK. The J segment lost 5 bases and the V segment lost 4 bases, leaving 7 bases of the junction unmatched. The CDR3 DNA reads as TGTGCCAGCAGCCGAGACAGGGTTGTAACCGGGGAGCTGTTTTTT. It translates to CASSRDRVVTGELFF.

CDR3 loop: CASSQGQGINYEQYF. For the CDR3, the DNA is TGTGCCAGCTCACAGGGACAGGGGATAAACTACGAGCAGTACTTC. The V call is TRBV18, the J call TRBJ2-7, with 10 bases that match TRBD1. J lost 3 bases, V lost 4 bases, and 6 bases had no gene match. The germline CDR1 and CDR2 sequences are KGHSH and LQKENI. The CDR3 is made up of 15 amino acids.

This clone was seen a single time. The chain combines TRBV5-5 with TRBJ1-6, with D possibly TRBD1 on 5 matching bases. V gave up 1 base and J gave up 6 bases, with 14 bases separating them. The length of the CDR3 is 16 residues. Germline V gene data show CDR1 as SGHKS and CDR2 as YYEKEE (reference sequence). The CDR3 nucleotides are TGTGCCAGCAGCTTGATCTCGGAGACAGTTAATTCACCCCTCCACTTT. This sequence encodes CASSLISETVNSPLHF. Combining the CDR3 with reference TRBV5-5 and TRBJ1-6 gives the whole variable domain DAGVTQSPTHLIKTRGQQVTLRCSPISGHKSVSWYQQVLGQGPQFIFQYYEKEERGRGNFPDRFSARQFPNYSSELNVNALLLGDSALYLCASSLISETVNSPLHFGNGTRLTVT.

This sequence joins TRBV27 and TRBJ1-1; 8 nucleotides agree with TRBD1. V dropped 6 bases and J dropped 5; count of bases not matched to a gene: 11. The germline gives CDR1 MNHEY, CDR2 SMNVEV (reference sequence). The CDR3 is 15 residues long. In DNA, the CDR3 is TGTGCCAGCAGGAACGCCAGGGGGCCGTGGACTGAAGCTTTCTTT. Its translation: CASRNARGPWTEAFF.

The rearrangement joins TRBV29-1 to TRBJ1-2; D may be TRBD1 (5 bases). The CDR3 sequence is 11 residues long. Germline-derived CDR1 and CDR2 are SQVTM and ANQGSEA. V lost 7 bases and J 7 bases, leaving 13 bases between the germline ends. The DNA of the CDR3 is TGCAGCGCCAAAGACAGCCCTGGCTACACCTTC. Its translation is CSAKDSPGYTF. Looking up the rest from reference TRBV29-1 and TRBJ1-2 gives the full variable domain: SAVISQKPSRDICQRGTSLTIQCQVDSQVTMMFWYRQQPGQSLTLIATANQGSEATYESGFVIDKFPISRPNLTFSTLTVSNMSPEDSSIYLCSAKDSPGYTFGSGTRLTVV.

This clone was seen only a few times. V and J are TRBV18 and TRBJ1-2, with D unresolved. Between the trimmed V and J ends, which lost 1 base and 0 bases, there was a span of 6 bases. CDR1 and CDR2 from the germline V gene are KGHSH and LQKENI. The length of the CDR3 is 14 residues. The CDR3 DNA is TGTGCCAGCTCACCACAGTTAGCTAACTATGGCTACACCTTC. Translating it yields CASSPQLANYGYTF.

The chain combines TRBV19 with TRBJ1-5; D is perhaps TRBD1 (6 bases). There are 12 residues in the CDR3. With 6 bases removed from V and 7 bases from J, the gap between germline ends came to 10 bases. CDR1 and CDR2 from the germline V gene are LNHDA and SQIVND (reference sequence). In DNA form, the CDR3 reads TGTGCCAGTAGAACAGGGTGGCAGCCCCAGCATTTT. It codes for CASRTGWQPQHF.

The gene calls are TRBV5-1 and TRBJ2-1, with 12 bases fitting TRBD2. The CDR3 loop spans 16 amino acids. CDR1 and CDR2 (germline): SGHRS, YFSETQ. J gave up 6 bases and V 2 bases, and 6 bases lay outside the gene matches. The CDR3 coding sequence is TGCGCCAGCAGCTTATCTGCTAGCGGGGGGGTCAATGAGCAGTTCTTC. Translated, it gives CASSLSASGGVNEQFF.

This chain's CDR3 is CASSLGQGFPGELFF. CDR3 in DNA: TGTGCCAGCAGCTTAGGGCAGGGCTTCCCCGGGGAGCTGTTTTTT. The genes are TRBV7-2 and TRBJ2-2; D is perhaps TRBD1 (5 bases). The CDR3 spans 15 residues. The ends were cut back, 1 base at V and 6 bases at J, with 12 bases in the middle. Germline CDR1 and CDR2: SGHTA and FQGNSA. Filled out from reference TRBV7-2 and TRBJ2-2, the complete variable domain reads GAGVSQSPSNKVTEKGKDVELRCDPISGHTALYWYRQSLGQGLEFLIYFQGNSAPDKSGLPSDRFSAERTGGSVSTLTIQRTQQEDSAVYLCASSLGQGFPGELFFGEGSRLTVL.

A single count supports this clone. This chain connects TRBV15 to TRBJ2-3; D not certain. The CDR3 runs to 15 residues. Germline V gene sequence: CDR1 LNHNV, CDR2 YYDKDF (reference sequence). V gave up 4 bases and J gave up 5 bases, with 16 bases separating them. For the CDR3, the DNA is TGTGCCACCAGCAATCCCGACCGCGGCGGAGATACGCAGTATTTT. Its protein is CATSNPDRGGDTQYF.

J is TRBJ1-5 and V is TRBV6-2 or TRBV6-3; the D gene is possibly TRBD1 (5 bases). The germline V gene encodes CDR1 MNHEY and CDR2 SVGEGT. The CDR3 length is 13 residues. The germline V and J ends were trimmed by 2 bases and 6 bases, with 8 bases remaining between them. The CDR3 sequence is CASSYAGIQPQHF. The CDR3 DNA follows: TGTGCCAGCAGTTACGCAGGGATTCAGCCCCAGCATTTT.

This clone was seen a handful of times. The rearrangement links TRBV7-6 to TRBJ2-3; 13 nucleotides agree with TRBD2. Trimming cost V 1 base and J 5 bases; bases outside gene matches: 0. Germline V gene sequence: CDR1 SGHVS, CDR2 FNYEAQ. This CDR3 is 15 amino acids long. CDR3 sequence reads: CASSLGTSGGDTQYF. The CDR3 nucleotides are TGTGCCAGCAGCTTAGGGACTAGCGGGGGAGATACGCAGTATTTT.

V gene TRBV19 combines with J gene TRBJ2-1; D may be TRBD1 (6 bases). Per germline, CDR1 LNHDA and CDR2 SQIVND (reference sequence). The CDR3 loop spans 15 amino acids. V was clipped by 6 bases and J by 7 bases, with 19 bases between them. CDR3 sequence (DNA): TGTGCCAGTAGCGTCACAGGGACCCAAGGGAATGAGCAGTTCTTC. Its translation is CASSVTGTQGNEQFF.

This sequence joins TRBV7-3 and TRBJ1-1, with D tentatively TRBD1 (5 bases). This CDR3 comprises 16 residues. CDR1 and CDR2 (germline): SGHTA, FQGTGA. The germline V and J ends were trimmed by 6 bases and 0 bases, with 17 bases remaining between them. The CDR3: CASSLKGPTVNTEAFF. The CDR3 DNA sequence: TGTGCCAGCAGTCTGAAGGGGCCTACAGTGAACACTGAAGCTTTCTTT.

The chain uses TRBV7-2 and TRBJ2-1, with D possibly TRBD2 on 6 matching bases. CDR1 and CDR2 from the germline V gene are SGHTA and FQGNSA. There are 14 residues in the CDR3. Between the trimmed V and J ends, which lost 2 bases and 4 bases, there was a span of 9 bases. CDR3 amino acids: CASSLTGVYNEQFF. The DNA of the CDR3 is TGTGCCAGCAGCTTAACGGGGGTATACAATGAGCAGTTCTTC.

This clone has a handful of counts. V usage is TRBV12-3 or TRBV12-4 and J usage is TRBJ1-1; D is ambiguous. This CDR3 region has 11 residues. The V and J ends lost 5 bases and 5 bases respectively, with 6 bases between them. The CDR3 here is CASSRTTEAFF. DNA for the CDR3: TGTGCCAGCAGTCGCACAACTGAAGCTTTCTTT.

J is TRBJ1-1 and V is TRBV4-1, with no clear D. Germline V lookup: CDR1 MGHRA, CDR2 YSYEKL. The CDR3 has 14 residues. Trimming took off 2 bases at V and 4 bases at J, with 11 bases between the two ends. The CDR3 spells CASSQPTRLTEAFF. The CDR3 coding sequence is TGCGCCAGCAGCCAACCTACGAGGCTCACTGAAGCTTTCTTT.

The chain is built from TRBV30 and TRBJ1-1; D gene unclear. This CDR3 contains 13 residues. V gave up 4 bases and J gave up 5 bases, with 14 bases separating them. Per the germline V gene, CDR1 is GTSNPN and CDR2 is SVGIG (reference sequence). The CDR3 nucleotides are TGTGCCTGGAAAAGGGAGAGGTGGACTGAAGCTTTCTTT. Translation gives CAWKRERWTEAFF.

This rearrangement joins TRBV5-1 to TRBJ1-3; a weak D match, TRBD1 (6 bases). The CDR3 length is 16 residues. Germline CDR1 and CDR2: SGHRS and YFSETQ. The V and J ends lost 1 base and 0 bases respectively, with 11 bases between them. The chain's CDR3 is CASSLTGSSSGNTIYF. CDR3 nucleotides: TGCGCCAGCAGCTTGACAGGGTCCAGCTCTGGAAACACCATATATTTT.

This chain uses TRBV28 with TRBJ1-2; no definite D call. This CDR3 spans 11 amino acids. Germline V gene data show CDR1 as MDHEN and CDR2 as SYDVKM. V gave up 8 bases and J gave up 2 bases, with 6 bases separating them. Written as DNA, the CDR3 is TGTGCCAGCCTCTCGAACTATGGCTACACCTTC. It is translated as CASLSNYGYTF.

This chain uses TRBV9 with TRBJ1-1; a weak D match, TRBD1 (5 bases). Per the germline V gene, CDR1 is SGDLS and CDR2 is YYNGEE. Trimming removed 0 bases from V and 0 bases from J, with 9 bases in between. This CDR3 contains 15 residues. CDR3 DNA sequence: TGTGCCAGCAGCGTAGCTAGGGGAATGAACACTGAAGCTTTCTTT. It translates to CASSVARGMNTEAFF.

The chain employs TRBV9 and TRBJ2-3, with 10 bases lining up with TRBD2. Germline-derived CDR1 and CDR2 are SGDLS and YYNGEE. The CDR3 sequence is 16 residues long. Germline trimming cut 4 bases from V and 4 bases from J; bases unmatched to any gene: 9. The CDR3: CASSTHLAGDADTQYF. CDR3 coding DNA: TGTGCCAGCAGCACCCATCTAGCGGGGGATGCAGATACGCAGTATTTT.

V gene TRBV29-1 combines with J gene TRBJ1-2; no clear D. V lost 5 bases and J lost 4, with 11 bases in between. Germline CDR1 is SQVTM and CDR2 is ANQGSEA. The CDR3 sequence is 12 residues long. The CDR3, as DNA: TGCAGCGTTCCGTGGGGAGGCTATGGCTACACCTTC. Translation: CSVPWGGYGYTF.

CDR3 residues: CASSPLGTPYEQYF. The CDR3 coding sequence is TGTGCCAGCAGTCCCCTAGGAACCCCCTACGAGCAGTACTTC. This chain links TRBV14 with TRBJ2-7, with unresolved D. The CDR3 consists of 14 residues. Between the trimmed V and J ends, which lost 6 bases and 2 bases, there was a span of 14 bases. Germline lookup yields CDR1 SGHDN and CDR2 FVKESK. The whole variable domain, remainder taken from reference TRBV14 and TRBJ2-7, is EAGVTQFPSHSVIEKGQTVTLRCDPISGHDNLYWYRRVMGKEIKFLLHFVKESKQDESGMPNNRFLAERTGGTYSTLKVQPAELEDSGVYFCASSPLGTPYEQYFGPGTRLTVT.

This clone came up a few times. J is TRBJ1-2 and V is TRBV5-4; 8 positions match TRBD1. Unmatched junction bases numbered 8, after V lost 3 bases and J lost 4 bases. CDR3 length: 15 amino acids. Germline V gene lookup returns CDR1 SGHNT and CDR2 YYREEE (reference sequence). The CDR3 nucleotides are TGTGCCAGCAGCTCCCCCACCGGGACAGGCTATGGCTACACCTTC. Its translation: CASSSPTGTGYGYTF.

V gene TRBV13 combines with J gene TRBJ1-2; possible D gene TRBD1, 5 bases. CDR3 length equals 14 residues. The germline V gene encodes CDR1 PRHDT and CDR2 FYEKMQ (reference sequence). Trimming stripped 6 bases from V and 4 bases from J, with 15 bases between. The CDR3 nucleotides are TGTGCCAGCAGTCCCCTAGACCAGGGCTATGGCTACACCTTC. It yields the protein CASSPLDQGYGYTF.

V and J are TRBV6-5 and TRBJ2-5; 7 bases agree with TRBD2. The CDR3 contains 13 residues. Germline-derived CDR1 and CDR2 are MNHEY and SVGAGI. The trim removed 5 bases at V and 5 bases at J, leaving 5 bases unmatched. CDR3 sequence: CASSPGLEETQYF. The CDR3, as DNA: TGTGCCAGCAGTCCTGGACTAGAGGAGACCCAGTACTTC.